Following are 7 T cell receptor beta chains from one sample sequenced in a study of T cell repertoires in cytomegalovirus infection. TCRdb redid the calling of the reads with MiXCR, one entry per CDR3 protein. Of fewer than 650,000 distinct CDR3 sequences in the sample, roughly 43% were seen once. Their antigens remain unidentified. Material: cultured PBMCs, obtained from culture after CMV antigen stimulation. The receptors come from a human donor in good health (CMV status not recorded). Some clones in this sample may be carry-over from other donors' samples.

The sample holds a few counts of this clonotype. The V gene is TRBV7-2, the J gene TRBJ1-6; weak D call: TRBD1 (5 bases). The CDR3 has 12 residues. V shed 1 base and J shed 13 bases, with 8 bases lying between them. Germline CDR1 and CDR2: SGHTA and FQGNSA. The chain's CDR3 is CASSLDGTPLHF. The CDR3 bases are TGTGCCAGCAGCTTAGACGGGACCCCCCTCCACTTT.

V usage is TRBV12-3 or TRBV12-4 and J usage is TRBJ2-5; D gene ambiguous. Trimming shortened V by 3 bases and J by 7 bases, and 12 bases separated the two germline ends. CDR3 length: 13 residues. This chain's CDR3 is CASSFGVSPTQYF. For the CDR3, the DNA is TGTGCCAGCAGTTTTGGTGTCAGTCCGACCCAGTACTTC.

The chain uses TRBV12-3 or TRBV12-4 and TRBJ1-3, with D tentatively TRBD1 (6 bases). CDR3 size: 16 residues. The V end lost 6 bases, the J end lost 2 bases, and 17 bases lay between the germline ends. CDR3: CASSRARGSAGNTIYF. The DNA of the CDR3 is TGTGCCAGCAGCCGAGCCAGGGGAAGTGCTGGAAACACCATATATTTT.

The chain joins TRBV5-8 to TRBJ1-6; possibly TRBD1 for D (5 bases). V was clipped by 7 bases and J by 10 bases, with 18 bases between them. The CDR3 has 14 residues. The V gene's germline CDR1 is SGHTS and CDR2 YDEGEE. The CDR3 sequence is CASSMAGGSSPLHF. In nucleotides, the CDR3 is TGTGCCAGCTCAATGGCCGGGGGGTCGTCACCCCTCCACTTT.

Regarding this clonotype: At one of its ends the junction is not consistent with the germline gene, which may arise from a read error. This sequence joins TRBV7-4 and TRBJ2-5; tentative D call: TRBD2 (5 bases). The CDR3 totals 14 residues. From germline, CDR1 is SGHVT and CDR2 SQSDAQ. Here the CDR3 DNA reads TGTGCCAGCAGCTTTAGTGGGAGTCAAGACACCCAGTACTTC. Amino acid sequence: CASSFSGSQDTQYF.

The genes are TRBV5-4 and TRBJ2-1, with a tentative D call TRBD2 (6 bases). Trimming took 4 bases from V and 8 from J, leaving 16 bases between them. Germline V lookup: CDR1 SGHNT, CDR2 YYREEE (reference sequence). This CDR3 region has 14 residues. The CDR3 sequence is CASSAAGRRDEQFF. The DNA for the CDR3 is TGTGCCAGCAGCGCCGCGGGGCGGCGGGATGAGCAGTTCTTC.

This rearrangement joins TRBV7-8 to TRBJ1-1, with 11 bases fitting TRBD1. The V gene end was trimmed by 4 bases and the J gene end by 1 base; junction bases not matched to a gene: 5. The CDR3 spans 16 residues. The germline gives CDR1 SGHVS, CDR2 FQNEAQ. CDR3 bases: TGTGCCAGCAGCTCCGGACAGGGGGCTAAGAACACTGAAGCTTTCTTT. Amino acids: CASSSGQGAKNTEAFF.